The 30 T cell receptor beta chains given below trace back to one sample, sequenced in a study of CD4 T cells in relation to SARS-CoV-2 and coronaviruses. The method was immunoSEQ multiplex PCR; TCRdb's version includes in-frame clones alone and lacks a portion of them. Of 60,000 or so clones listed, roughly 93% are singletons. CD4+ T cells from unexposed donors were obtained before the COVID-19 pandemic (2011-2018). The sample taken for sequencing was naive CD4+ T cells from PBMCs. The subset here: naive CD4+ T cells isolated by negative enrichment. The receptors come from a human donor in good health.

V usage is TRBV4-2 and J usage is TRBJ2-3, with a weak D call TRBD2 (6 bases). Trimming stripped 0 bases from V and 2 bases from J, with 9 bases between. The CDR3 consists of 15 residues. CDR1 is LGHNA and CDR2 is YNFKEQ in the germline V gene. Here the CDR3 DNA reads TGTGCCAGCAGCCAAGATCGGGGGTTCACAGATACGCAGTATTTT. Protein product: CASSQDRGFTDTQYF.

This chain links TRBV24-1 with TRBJ2-6, with D possibly being TRBD1 or TRBD2 (5 bases each). Trimming pared 11 bases from V and 2 bases from J, leaving 9 bases between. The germline V gene encodes CDR1 KGHDR and CDR2 SFDVKD. The CDR3 runs to 13 residues. The CDR3 DNA sequence: TGTGCCAGTGGGGGTGCTGGGGCCAACGTCCTGACTTTC. Protein product: CASGGAGANVLTF.

The chain links TRBV5-1 to TRBJ2-7; 7 bases fit TRBD1. This CDR3 is 15 amino acids long. Unmatched junction bases numbered 6, after V lost 0 bases and J lost 3 bases. The germline V gene has CDR1 SGHRS and CDR2 YFSETQ. Written as DNA, the CDR3 is TGCGCCAGCAGCTTGGCCCCGGGACAGAACTACGAGCAGTACTTC. Protein product: CASSLAPGQNYEQYF. Based on the CDR3 plus reference TRBV5-1 and TRBJ2-7, the full variable domain is KAGVTQTPRYLIKTRGQQVTLSCSPISGHRSVSWYQQTPGQGLQFLFEYFSETQRNKGNFPGRFSGRQFSNSRSEMNVSTLELGDSALYLCASSLAPGQNYEQYFGPGTRLTVT.

The chain uses TRBV3-1 (or the pseudogene TRBV3-2) and TRBJ1-4; D unresolved. Trimming took 1 base from V and 5 from J, leaving 5 bases between them. Germline assignment: CDR1 LGHDT and CDR2 YNNKEL (reference sequence). This CDR3 comprises 13 residues. The DNA for the CDR3 is TGTGCCAGCAGCCAAGCCTCAAATGAAAAACTGTTTTTT. This gives the protein CASSQASNEKLFF.

Only one count was recorded for this clone. The V gene is TRBV19, the J gene TRBJ2-7, with a tentative D call TRBD1 (6 bases). The V gene lost 4 bases and the J gene lost 2 bases, with 12 bases spanning the gap. The CDR3 sequence is 14 residues long. CDR1 LNHDA and CDR2 SQIVND come from the germline V gene (reference sequence). The CDR3 DNA follows: TGTGCCAGTAGTAAACCAGGGGCTACCTACGAGCAGTACTTC. Its protein is CASSKPGATYEQYF.

This chain connects TRBV7-9 to TRBJ2-7, with D hard to call. CDR3 length: 16 amino acids. V was cut by 5 bases and J by 4 bases, with 21 bases left in between. Germline assignment: CDR1 SEHNR and CDR2 FQNEAQ (reference sequence). The CDR3 DNA follows: TGTGCCAGCAGCCCTCACTGGACGAAGGGATTTTACGAGCAGTACTTC. Translating gives CASSPHWTKGFYEQYF.

This chain joins TRBV19 and TRBJ2-3; 11 positions agree with TRBD1. The CDR3 totals 16 residues. The trim removed 6 bases at V and 8 bases at J, leaving 13 bases unmatched. Germline V gene sequence: CDR1 LNHDA, CDR2 SQIVND (reference sequence). CDR3 in DNA: TGTGCCAGTAGCACCGGACAGGGGGCGCTTCGTGGTACGCAGTATTTT. Amino acid sequence: CASSTGQGALRGTQYF. Combining the CDR3 with reference TRBV19 and TRBJ2-3 gives the whole variable domain DGGITQSPKYLFRKEGQNVTLSCEQNLNHDAMYWYRQDPGQGLRLIYYSQIVNDFQKGDIAEGYSVSREKKESFPLTVTSAQKNPTAFYLCASSTGQGALRGTQYFGPGTRLTVL.

This clone was seen just once. V usage is TRBV29-1 and J usage is TRBJ1-1; 8 nucleotides line up with TRBD1. This CDR3 has 14 residues. Germline V gives CDR1 SQVTM, CDR2 ANQGSEA. After removal of 7 bases from V and 4 bases from J, the junction contained 11 bases not matched to a gene. The CDR3 region has the DNA TGCAGCGCAAGAGGTGACAGGGGCCTCACTGAAGCTTTCTTT. It encodes CSARGDRGLTEAFF.

Worth noting for this clone: At one boundary the junction diverges from the germline segment, which might be a read error. The chain combines TRBV2 with TRBJ2-1; 15 nucleotides agree with TRBD2. The germline CDR1 and CDR2 sequences are SNHLY and FYNNEI. The CDR3 is 13 amino acids. In nucleotides, the CDR3 is TGTGCCAGCACTCCGGGACTAGCGGGAGGTTTGATCTTC. Translating it yields CASTPGLAGGLIF. Based on the CDR3 plus reference TRBV2 and TRBJ2-1, the full variable domain is EPEVTQTPSHQVTQMGQEVILRCVPISNHLYFYWYRQILGQKVEFLVSFYNNEISEKSEIFDDQFSVERPDGSNFTLKIRSTKLEDSAMYFCASTPGLAGGLIFGPGTRLTVL.

The chain's CDR3 is CSGSGTGGADTEAFF. CDR3 nucleotide sequence: TGCAGCGGGTCCGGGACAGGGGGCGCGGACACTGAAGCTTTCTTT. The V gene is TRBV29-1, the J gene TRBJ1-1; 12 positions match TRBD1. Trimming at V came to 7 bases and at J to 3 bases, leaving 9 bases not matched to a gene. Germline lookup yields CDR1 SQVTM and CDR2 ANQGSEA. CDR3 length: 15 amino acids.

CDR3 in DNA: TGTGCCAGCAGTGAATATAAGGCAAGCGGGAGGGCCTCCGGGGAGCTGTTTTTT. It specifies CASSEYKASGRASGELFF. The chain employs TRBV25-1 and TRBJ2-2; 10 bases line up with TRBD2. Germline CDR1 and CDR2: MGHDK and SYGVNS. Trimming cost V 0 bases and J 6 bases; bases outside gene matches: 10. The CDR3 contains 18 residues.

V gene TRBV3-1 (or the pseudogene TRBV3-2) combines with J gene TRBJ2-7; D is ambiguous. The length of the CDR3 is 14 residues. The V gene lost 1 base and the J gene lost 0 bases, with 7 bases spanning the gap. From germline, CDR1 is LGHDT and CDR2 YNNKEL (reference sequence). CDR3 region: CASSQARASYEQYF. As DNA, the CDR3 is TGTGCCAGCAGCCAAGCACGGGCCTCCTACGAGCAGTACTTC.

The chain's CDR3 is CASREDRATYEQYF. CDR3 sequence (DNA): TGTGCCAGCAGGGAGGACAGGGCGACCTACGAGCAGTACTTC. The chain carries TRBV28 and TRBJ2-7; TRBD1 matches 8 bases. CDR1 and CDR2 from the germline V gene are MDHEN and SYDVKM. The CDR3 extends over 14 amino acids. V gave up 6 bases and J gave up 2 bases; unmatched junction bases: 6.

The V call is TRBV6-1, the J call TRBJ1-1; 11 bases are shared with TRBD1. Unmatched junction bases numbered 11, after V lost 9 bases and J lost 5 bases. Germline V CDR1 and CDR2: MNHNS, SASEGT. This CDR3 region has 15 residues. Written as DNA, the CDR3 is TGTGCCAGGCCGGGGACAGGGGGTACCGTGACTGAAGCTTTCTTT. It translates to CARPGTGGTVTEAFF.

This clone was counted once. This chain joins TRBV14 and TRBJ2-5, with D hard to call. Trimming left V 2 bases short and J 1 base short, with 11 bases between. Germline V gene lookup returns CDR1 SGHDN and CDR2 FVKESK. CDR3 size: 15 residues. The CDR3 here is CASSQFYTIQETQYF. The CDR3 DNA is TGTGCCAGCAGCCAATTCTACACTATCCAAGAGACCCAGTACTTC.

In this sample, this clone turned up once. This sequence joins TRBV19 and TRBJ1-2; a weak D match, TRBD1 (6 bases). There are 14 residues in the CDR3. Per the germline V gene, CDR1 is LNHDA and CDR2 is SQIVND (reference sequence). The V gene lost 4 bases and the J gene lost 2 bases, with 11 bases spanning the gap. CDR3 DNA: TGTGCCAGTAGTACTACAGGGTCCAACTATGGCTACACCTTC. Its protein product is CASSTTGSNYGYTF.

The chain carries TRBV5-5 and TRBJ1-5; D gene unclear. CDR3 size: 14 residues. Trimming removed 0 bases at V and 0 bases at J, with 4 bases between. Germline-derived CDR1 and CDR2 are SGHKS and YYEKEE (reference sequence). As DNA, the CDR3 is TGTGCCAGCAGCTTGGCCGTTAGCAATCAGCCCCAGCATTTT. Translating gives CASSLAVSNQPQHF.

The chain is built from TRBV3-1 (or the pseudogene TRBV3-2) and TRBJ1-4; 11 bases fit TRBD1. V shed 4 bases, J shed 2 bases, and the junction held 3 bases outside the gene matches. Germline V gene data show CDR1 as LGHDT and CDR2 as YNNKEL (reference sequence). This CDR3 contains 16 residues. CDR3 amino acids: CASSLGTGGTNEKLFF. In DNA form, the CDR3 reads TGTGCCAGCAGCCTCGGGACAGGGGGGACTAATGAAAAACTGTTTTTT.

The V call is TRBV28, the J call TRBJ1-1, with D unresolved. Trimming took off 3 bases at V and 3 bases at J, with 5 bases between the two ends. From germline, CDR1 is MDHEN and CDR2 SYDVKM. The CDR3 sequence is 12 residues long. This chain's CDR3 is CASSLGYTEAFF. DNA of the CDR3: TGTGCCAGCAGTTTGGGGTACACTGAAGCTTTCTTT.

V usage is TRBV5-1 and J usage is TRBJ1-1; 7 nucleotides match TRBD1. This CDR3 is built from 13 residues. J gave up 6 bases and V 4 bases, and 6 bases lay outside the gene matches. Germline CDR1 is SGHRS and CDR2 is YFSETQ. The CDR3 bases are TGCGCCAGCAGCCAGAAAGACAGGGCTGAAGCTTTCTTT. It is translated as CASSQKDRAEAFF.

This chain joins TRBV30 and TRBJ2-7; D uncertain. The CDR3 extends over 13 amino acids. Looked up from germline, CDR1 is GTSNPN and CDR2 is SVGIG (reference sequence). Trimming shortened V by 1 base and J by 2 bases, and 9 bases separated the two germline ends. The CDR3 loop is CAWSGATPYEQYF. DNA of the CDR3: TGTGCCTGGAGTGGTGCGACTCCCTACGAGCAGTACTTC. The full variable domain, with the rest looked up from reference TRBV30 and TRBJ2-7, is SQTIHQWPATLVQPVGSPLSLECTVEGTSNPNLYWYRQAAGRGLQLLFYSVGIGQISSEVPQNLSASRPQDRQFILSSKKLLLSDSGFYLCAWSGATPYEQYFGPGTRLTVT.

This clone was detected once. The J gene is TRBJ2-5, the V gene TRBV28, with TRBD1 matching 9 bases. CDR3 length equals 15 residues. Germline V gives CDR1 MDHEN, CDR2 SYDVKM. V shed 2 bases and J 5 bases; nucleotides not matched to a gene: 6. CDR3 protein: CASSLRDRASETQYF. For the CDR3, the DNA is TGTGCCAGCAGTTTACGGGACAGGGCCTCGGAGACCCAGTACTTC.

This CDR3 reads CASSTKTGTGAGEQYF. CDR3 coding DNA: TGTGCCAGCAGTACAAAAACCGGGACAGGGGCGGGGGAGCAGTACTTC. The chain carries TRBV27 and TRBJ2-7; 10 positions agree with TRBD1. J gave up 7 bases and V 5 bases, and 14 bases lay outside the gene matches. From germline, CDR1 is MNHEY and CDR2 SMNVEV (reference sequence). This CDR3 is built from 16 residues.

This clone was seen only once. This chain joins TRBV7-9 and TRBJ1-4; D is unclear. V lost 2 bases and J 0 bases, leaving 7 bases between the germline ends. Germline values: CDR1 SEHNR, CDR2 FQNEAQ (reference sequence). This CDR3 has 15 amino acids. The CDR3 protein is CASSLSVSTNEKLFF. DNA of the CDR3: TGTGCCAGCAGCTTATCGGTGTCAACTAATGAAAAACTGTTTTTT. Filled out from reference TRBV7-9 and TRBJ1-4, the complete variable domain reads DTGVSQNPRHKITKRGQNVTFRCDPISEHNRLYWYRQTLGQGPEFLTYFQNEAQLEKSRLLSDRFSAERPKGSFSTLEIQRTEQGDSAMYLCASSLSVSTNEKLFFGSGTQLSVL.

The J gene is TRBJ1-5, the V gene TRBV28; D gene unclear. The CDR3 loop spans 11 amino acids. The V gene's germline CDR1 is MDHEN and CDR2 SYDVKM. V lost 7 bases and J lost 4, with 5 bases in between. The CDR3 bases are TGTGCCAGCAAGGGAAATCAGCCCCAGCATTTT. Translation: CASKGNQPQHF. Full variable domain (remainder filled in from reference TRBV28 and TRBJ1-5): DVKVTQSSRYLVKRTGEKVFLECVQDMDHENMFWYRQDPGLGLRLIYFSYDVKMKEKGDIPEGYSVSREKKERFSLILESASTNQTSMYLCASKGNQPQHFGDGTRLSIL.

This chain links TRBV28 with TRBJ2-7; no clear D. V dropped 3 bases and J dropped 2 bases, with 17 bases sitting between them. This CDR3 comprises 16 residues. Looked up from germline, CDR1 is MDHEN and CDR2 is SYDVKM. This chain's CDR3 is CASSFIPQVTPYEQYF. As DNA, the CDR3 is TGTGCCAGCAGTTTTATCCCGCAGGTGACACCCTACGAGCAGTACTTC.

V is TRBV5-1 and J is TRBJ2-7, with 8 bases matching TRBD2. V was clipped by 4 bases and J by 5 bases; unmatched bases: 8. CDR1 and CDR2 (germline): SGHRS, YFSETQ. The CDR3 spans 14 residues. CDR3 DNA: TGCGCCAGCAGCGACGGGACTAGGGTCCACGAGCAGTACTTC. Residues: CASSDGTRVHEQYF.

The chain uses TRBV5-5 and TRBJ1-1, with 9 bases fitting TRBD1. This CDR3 contains 16 residues. The V segment lost 4 bases and the J segment 4 bases; nucleotides outside the gene matches: 11. Looked up from germline, CDR1 is SGHKS and CDR2 is YYEKEE (reference sequence). The CDR3 DNA is TGTGCCAGCAGCCGAGCTCCGGGACAGGGAGGCACTGAAGCTTTCTTT. It codes for CASSRAPGQGGTEAFF.

Note on this clone: Its ends do not fully match the called genes, so a read error is possible. This sequence joins TRBV9 and TRBJ2-1, with TRBD2 matching 11 bases. Germline lookup yields CDR1 SGDLS and CDR2 YYNGEE. The CDR3 runs 16 residues. The CDR3, as DNA: TGTGCCAGCAGCGTAGAACTAGCGGGAGTCTACGATGAGCAGTTCTTC. Translated, it gives CASSVELAGVYDEQFF. The full variable domain, completed using reference TRBV9 and TRBJ2-1, is DSGVTQTPKHLITATGQRVTLRCSPRSGDLSVYWYQQSLDQGLQFLIQYYNGEERAKGNILERFSAQQFPDLHSELNLSSLELGDSALYFCASSVELAGVYDEQFFGPGTRLTVL.

The chain combines TRBV7-9 with TRBJ2-7; 8 bases are shared with TRBD2. The CDR3 consists of 16 residues. V shed 3 bases and J 3 bases; nucleotides not matched to a gene: 10. CDR1 and CDR2 from the germline V gene are SEHNR and FQNEAQ (reference sequence). CDR3 loop: CASSLRGDGQIYEQYF. The CDR3 bases are TGTGCCAGCAGCTTGCGGGGGGACGGCCAAATCTACGAGCAGTACTTC.